This TCR beta chain was identified during a study of PD-L1 blockade in urothelial cancer. On the study more broadly: Analyzed time points were 3 weeks (second dose) and 6 weeks after therapy began. Specimens of blood held a median count of about 150,000 T cells.

Time point of the sample: peripheral blood 6 weeks after treatment start. Each PCR had synthetic TCR analog templates added to it as a spike-in. Method: immunoSEQ multiplex PCR; TCRdb's copy keeps in-frame clones and lacks some. The table shows around 80,000 clones, with around 93% occurring only once. CDR3 size: 14 residues. Germline CDR1 SEHNR, CDR2 FQNEAQ (reference sequence). V dropped 5 bases and J dropped 6; count of bases not matched to a gene: 7. The input for sequencing was PBMCs, taken around atezolizumab (anti-PD-L1) treatment. The J gene is TRBJ2-3, the V gene TRBV7-9; 8 bases map to TRBD1. The clonotype was recovered from a woman aged 80 or over with urothelial cancer. Here the CDR3 reads CASSGPQGVDTQYF. CDR3 DNA: TGTGCCAGCAGCGGACCACAGGGGGTTGATACGCAGTATTTT.